A single T cell receptor beta chain is shown here with its context. Its target is not known. CD45RO-negative, CCR7-selected cells formed the naive CD8 fraction, which excluded terminally differentiated effector memory CD45RA+ cells. Assay execution took place at the deep level. Some clones are missing from TCRdb's copy, which holds only in-frame ones; the method was immunoSEQ multiplex PCR. This table has under 1 million clones, around 92% appearing once. The sample originates from a study of shared clonotypes between healthy human individuals. General study results and limits: Generation probabilities of non-shared clonotypes were lower (relative to those shared by all four donors). Sorted-subset sequencing, rarefaction showed, was incomplete despite large depth.

Trimming at V came to 2 bases and at J to 5 bases, leaving 5 bases not matched to a gene. Per germline, CDR1 MNHNY and CDR2 SVGAGI (reference sequence). The CDR3 is 14 residues long. The receptor comes from a man younger than 45 in good health. What was sequenced was naive CD8+ T cells sorted from blood. The V call is TRBV6-6, the J call TRBJ1-2, with TRBD1 identical over 7 bases. The CDR3 DNA sequence: TGTGCCAGCAGTTACACCGGGACAGATTATGGCTACACCTTC. It codes for CASSYTGTDYGYTF.